This T cell receptor beta chain was captured in a study of blood T cell repertoires in COVID-19. Study-wide context: Material from acute and convalescent COVID-19 was sourced from the United States, Italy and Spain. PBMCs, B-cell-depleted T cells, or T cells were the source of the cDNA or gDNA that made up the material.

TCRdb keeps only in-frame clones here, not all; method: immunoSEQ multiplex PCR. The sample has fewer than 85,000 clones, less than 85% seen once. Germline CDR1 PRHDT, CDR2 FYEKMQ (reference sequence). CDR3 length: 15 residues. V was clipped by 5 bases and J by 5 bases; unmatched bases: 6. Specimen: peripheral blood. This sequence joins TRBV13 and TRBJ2-6; 7 bases fit TRBD2. The TCR was taken from a man in his sixties with acute or convalescent COVID-19. The CDR3 loop is CASSRTRVWANVLTF. The CDR3 DNA is TGTGCCAGCAGCCGGACTAGGGTCTGGGCCAACGTCCTGACTTTC.